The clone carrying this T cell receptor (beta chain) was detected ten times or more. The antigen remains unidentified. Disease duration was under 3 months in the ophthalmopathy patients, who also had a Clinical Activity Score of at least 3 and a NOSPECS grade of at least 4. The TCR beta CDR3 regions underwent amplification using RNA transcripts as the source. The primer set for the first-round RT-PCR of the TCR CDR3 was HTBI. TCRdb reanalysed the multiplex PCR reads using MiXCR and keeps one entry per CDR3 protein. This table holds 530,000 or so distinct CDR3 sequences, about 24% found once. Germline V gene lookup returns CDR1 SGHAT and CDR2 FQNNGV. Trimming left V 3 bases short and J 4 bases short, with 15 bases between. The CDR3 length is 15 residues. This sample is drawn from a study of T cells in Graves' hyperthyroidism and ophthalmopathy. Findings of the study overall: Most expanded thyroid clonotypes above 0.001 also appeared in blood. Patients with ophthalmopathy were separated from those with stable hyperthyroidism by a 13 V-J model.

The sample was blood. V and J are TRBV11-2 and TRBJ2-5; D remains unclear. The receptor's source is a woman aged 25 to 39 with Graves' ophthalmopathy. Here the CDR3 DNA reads TGTGCCAGCAGCTTTTCCCCTAGTGAGGCAGAGACCCAGTACTTC. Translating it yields CASSFSPSEAETQYF.